Presented here are 6 T cell receptor beta chains from one specimen sequenced in a study of T-cell memory formation after mild COVID-19 (dated by TCRdb to about 2021). The library was made by 5' RACE. Reads for this sample came from an Illumina NovaSeq 6000. TCRdb trimmed the raw reads at Q25, called clones with MiXCR and kept productive beta chains. CDR3 protein sequences are deduplicated, and each keeps its most common genes and DNA. The sample records about 250,000 distinct CDR3 sequences, about 15% of which are singletons. Of the sample, roughly 3.6% falls within the top ten clones. The sequencing input was PBMCs or a T cell subset sorted from them (not recorded which). The receptors originated from a man younger than 35 who had mild COVID-19 (a few samples of this study predate the infection). The sample titles of this study are shuffled in the database, so cell type and time point are left out; the donor was told from shared clones.

This clonotype was detected a few times. The CDR3 region is CASGGWGGTEAFF. Here the CDR3 DNA reads TGTGCCAGCGGCGGGTGGGGTGGCACTGAAGCTTTCTTT. The gene calls are TRBV4-2 and TRBJ1-1; no clear D. The CDR3 length is 13 residues. V was cut by 8 bases and J by 4 bases, with 14 bases left in between. Germline lookup yields CDR1 LGHNA and CDR2 YNFKEQ.

The genes are TRBV20-1 and TRBJ1-5, with TRBD1 matching 8 bases. V lost 5 bases, J lost 6 bases, and 9 bases stayed unmatched. CDR3 length: 14 residues. Germline V CDR1 and CDR2: DFQATT, SNEGSKA (reference sequence). In DNA, the CDR3 is TGCAGTGCTGGCCCGGGACAGGTCGCTCAGCCCCAGCATTTT. It translates to CSAGPGQVAQPQHF.

CDR3 nucleotides: TGTGCCAGCAGCGTGATGGCCGGGACAGATTATGGCTACACCTTC. As protein: CASSVMAGTDYGYTF. The chain joins TRBV7-2 to TRBJ1-2; 7 bases align to TRBD1. This CDR3 has 15 amino acids. Germline V gene data show CDR1 as SGHTA and CDR2 as FQGNSA. Trimming took 5 bases from V and 5 from J; bases not matched to a gene: 11.

Only a few counts were recorded for this clonotype. The chain is built from TRBV7-3 and TRBJ2-3, with 13 positions matching TRBD2. The germline V gene has CDR1 SGHTA and CDR2 FQGTGA. This CDR3 is 16 amino acids long. The ends lost 4 bases at V and 8 bases at J; junction bases unmatched: 9. Here the CDR3 reads CASSSGLAGVRGTQYF. The CDR3 region has the DNA TGTGCCAGCAGCTCCGGACTAGCGGGGGTCCGGGGTACGCAGTATTTT.

The table lists this clonotype with a few counts. The chain recombines TRBV9 with TRBJ1-1; D perhaps matches TRBD1 (6 bases). The V and J ends lost 2 bases and 3 bases respectively, with 14 bases between them. This CDR3 is built from 15 residues. CDR1 and CDR2 from the germline V gene are SGDLS and YYNGEE. CDR3 amino acids: CASSVRDIAYTEAFF. The CDR3, as DNA: TGTGCCAGCAGCGTTCGGGACATTGCTTACACTGAAGCTTTCTTT.

The rearrangement uses TRBV7-2 and TRBJ2-5, with a possible D match to TRBD1 (5 bases). This CDR3 is 14 amino acids long. CDR1 and CDR2 from the germline V gene are SGHTA and FQGNSA. The V and J ends lost 3 bases and 5 bases respectively, with 13 bases between them. The CDR3 DNA reads TGTGCCAGCAGCTTTTTGGCAGGGTTGGAGACCCAGTACTTC. It translates to CASSFLAGLETQYF.